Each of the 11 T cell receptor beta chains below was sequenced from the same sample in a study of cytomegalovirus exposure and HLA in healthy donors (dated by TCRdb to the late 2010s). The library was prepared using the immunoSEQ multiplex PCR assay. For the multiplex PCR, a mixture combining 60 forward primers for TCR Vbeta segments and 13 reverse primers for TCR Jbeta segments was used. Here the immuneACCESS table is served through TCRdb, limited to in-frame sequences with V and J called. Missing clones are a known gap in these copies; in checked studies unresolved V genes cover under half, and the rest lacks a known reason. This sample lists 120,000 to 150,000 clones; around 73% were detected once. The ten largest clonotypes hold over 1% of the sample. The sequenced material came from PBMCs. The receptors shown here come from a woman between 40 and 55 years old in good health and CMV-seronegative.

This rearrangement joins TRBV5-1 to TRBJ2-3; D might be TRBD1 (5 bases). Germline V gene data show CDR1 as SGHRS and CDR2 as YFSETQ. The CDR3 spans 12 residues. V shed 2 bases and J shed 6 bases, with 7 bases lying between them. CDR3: CASSFPGDTQYF. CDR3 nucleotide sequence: TGCGCCAGCAGCTTCCCAGGGGATACGCAGTATTTT.

CDR3 region: CASSPSNTIYF. In DNA, the CDR3 is TGTGCCAGCAGCCCTTCCAACACCATATATTTT. The J gene is TRBJ1-3, the V gene TRBV7-8; D is uncertain. The CDR3 runs 11 residues. Trimming stripped 5 bases from V and 7 bases from J, with 6 bases between. The germline V gene encodes CDR1 SGHVS and CDR2 FQNEAQ.

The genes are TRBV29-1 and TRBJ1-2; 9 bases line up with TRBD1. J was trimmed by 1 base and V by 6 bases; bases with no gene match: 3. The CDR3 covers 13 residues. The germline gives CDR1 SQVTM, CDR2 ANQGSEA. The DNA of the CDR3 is TGCAGCGTGGGACAGGGAAATAACTATGGCTACACCTTC. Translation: CSVGQGNNYGYTF.

CDR3 nucleotide sequence: TGTGCCAGCAGCCGACAGGGGAGCCCCTCTGGGGCCAACGTCCTGACTTTC. It is translated as CASSRQGSPSGANVLTF. The gene calls are TRBV2 and TRBJ2-6, with 8 bases lining up with TRBD1. The germline V gene has CDR1 SNHLY and CDR2 FYNNEI. Losses at the gene ends were 6 bases for V and 0 bases for J; bases not matched to a gene: 7. The CDR3 is made up of 17 amino acids.

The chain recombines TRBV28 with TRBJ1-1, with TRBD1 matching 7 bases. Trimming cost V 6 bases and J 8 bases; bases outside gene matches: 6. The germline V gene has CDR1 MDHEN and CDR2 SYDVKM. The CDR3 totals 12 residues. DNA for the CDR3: TGTGCCAGCAGACTTGTGGACAGGGAAGCTTTCTTT. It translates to CASRLVDREAFF. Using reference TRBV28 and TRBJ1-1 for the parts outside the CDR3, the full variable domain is DVKVTQSSRYLVKRTGEKVFLECVQDMDHENMFWYRQDPGLGLRLIYFSYDVKMKEKGDIPEGYSVSREKKERFSLILESASTNQTSMYLCASRLVDREAFFGQGTRLTVV.

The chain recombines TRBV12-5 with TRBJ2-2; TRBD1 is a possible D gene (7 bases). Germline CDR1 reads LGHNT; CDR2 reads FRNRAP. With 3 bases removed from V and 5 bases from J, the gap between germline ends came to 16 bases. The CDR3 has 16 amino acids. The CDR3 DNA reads TGTGCTAGTGGTTTTATTCTTCAGGGGGGTACCGGGGAGCTGTTTTTT. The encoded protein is CASGFILQGGTGELFF.

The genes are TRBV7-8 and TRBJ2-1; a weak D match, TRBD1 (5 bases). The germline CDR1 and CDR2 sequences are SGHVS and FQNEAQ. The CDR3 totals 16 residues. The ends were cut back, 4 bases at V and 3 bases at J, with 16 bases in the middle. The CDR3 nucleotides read TGTGCCAGCAGCTCCACTCGAGCAGGGAACTACAATGAGCAGTTCTTC. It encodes CASSSTRAGNYNEQFF. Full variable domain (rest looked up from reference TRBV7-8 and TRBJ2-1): GAGVSQSPRYKVAKRGQDVALRCDPISGHVSLFWYQQALGQGPEFLTYFQNEAQLDKSGLPSDRFFAERPEGSVSTLKIQRTQQEDSAVYLCASSSTRAGNYNEQFFGPGTRLTVL.

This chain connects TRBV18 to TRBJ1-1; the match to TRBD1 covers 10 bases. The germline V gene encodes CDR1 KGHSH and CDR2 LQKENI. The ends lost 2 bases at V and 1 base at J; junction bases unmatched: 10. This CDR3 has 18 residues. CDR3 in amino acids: CASSPGPGQGSQNTEAFF. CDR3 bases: TGTGCCAGCTCACCAGGACCGGGACAGGGGTCCCAGAACACTGAAGCTTTCTTT.

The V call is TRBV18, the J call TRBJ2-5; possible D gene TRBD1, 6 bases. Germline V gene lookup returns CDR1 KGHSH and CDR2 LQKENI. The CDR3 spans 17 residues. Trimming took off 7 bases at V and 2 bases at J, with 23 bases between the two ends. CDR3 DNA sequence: TGTGCCAGCTTATCGGGGAAGGGGGTCGACGAACAAGAGACCCAGTACTTC. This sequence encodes CASLSGKGVDEQETQYF.

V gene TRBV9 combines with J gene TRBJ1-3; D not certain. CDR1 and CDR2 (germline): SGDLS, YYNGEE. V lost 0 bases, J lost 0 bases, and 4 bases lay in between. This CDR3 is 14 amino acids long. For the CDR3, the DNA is TGTGCCAGCAGCGTAGATATCTCTGGAAACACCATATATTTT. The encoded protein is CASSVDISGNTIYF.

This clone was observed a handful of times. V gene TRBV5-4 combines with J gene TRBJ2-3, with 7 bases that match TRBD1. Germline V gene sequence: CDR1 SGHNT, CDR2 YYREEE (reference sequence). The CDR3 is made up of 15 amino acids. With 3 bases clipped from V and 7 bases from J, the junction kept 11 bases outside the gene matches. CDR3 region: CASSSRQGEVNTQYF. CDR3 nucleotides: TGTGCCAGCAGCTCTCGACAGGGTGAAGTGAATACGCAGTATTTT.